This TCR beta chain was observed in a study of T-cell memory formation after mild COVID-19 (dated by TCRdb to 2020 to 2023). The study in broad terms: TCR sequence clusters from the two donors were largely donor specific. Longitudinal TCRalpha and TCRbeta repertoire sequencing tracked T-cell clones expanding and contracting after mild COVID-19 in two donors. Two young, previously healthy adult volunteers made up the cohort, one male and one female.

With respect to this clonotype: Its antigen is unknown. There are no base qualities to consult, and no much larger clone falls within one base.

Sequencing was performed on an Illumina NovaSeq 6000. Using 5'RACE with constant-segment primers, TCRalpha and TCRbeta cDNA libraries were constructed, with sample barcodes and unique molecular identifiers added in the process. Trizol reagent was used to extract RNA from every sample. Amplification of the libraries took two PCR steps, and the second step added a second sample barcode plus Illumina TruSeq adapters. Libraries were sequenced on an Illumina NovaSeq with 2 x 150 bp paired-end reads. The published analysis was carried out like this. With migec v1.2.7, reads were demultiplexed and then collapsed into UMI-guided consensus sequences. Using mixcr v2.1.11, UMI consensuses were aligned to TRA and TRB V and J templates and then assembled into clonotypes. A clonotype was counted as expanded or contracted only when both edgeR and NoisET called the clonotype significant, with the noise models trained on biological replicates. For edgeR calls, the cutoffs were a false discovery rate-adjusted p below 0.01 and a log2 fold-change threshold of 1. As an exploratory analysis of dynamics, max-normalized trajectories of the 1000 most abundant clonotypes were examined with PCA combined with hierarchical clustering. Separately sequenced CD4+ and CD8+ repertoires were used to assign the CD4 or CD8 phenotype of responding clones. TCRdb redid the processing of the public reads, applying fastp at Q25 and MiXCR, and retained in-frame beta chains. One record per CDR3 amino acid sequence lists the most common genes and DNA. These V and J calls originate from TCRdb's pipeline instead of the authors' own analysis. For this sample there are a few hundred thousand distinct CDR3 sequences; under 25% appear just once. Of the sample, 20% to 25% falls within the top ten clones.

The investigation overall reported the following: Some responding clones were found in pre-infection memory, which suggests that pre-existing cross-reactive memory T cells took part in the SARS-CoV-2 response. Contracting CD4+ clones were located mainly in the CM and EM memory subsets, whereas CD8+ clones were found to be enriched in EMRA. SARS-CoV-2 specificity was not confirmed for the second-wave clones peaking on day 37. The study covered only a couple of mild cases, and larger cohorts including severe cases with pre-infection samples were considered necessary. Clones that contracted from day 15 to 85 showed balanced CD4/CD8 phenotypes, whereas a second wave of clones that expanded from day 15 to 37 leaned towards CD4+.

Ficoll-Paque density gradient centrifugation was used to isolate PBMCs. This clonotype was obtained from a young man who had mild COVID-19 (a few samples of this study predate the infection). The sample titles of this study are shuffled in the database, so cell type and time point are left out; the donor was told from shared clones. What was sequenced was PBMCs or a T cell subset sorted from them (not recorded which).

The CDR3 region has the sequence CSVEDGSTGELFF. The nucleotides read TGCAGCGTTGAAGATGGGAGCACCGGGGAGCTGTTTTTT. In this chain, TRBV29-1 is recombined with TRBJ2-2; TRBD2 is a possible D gene, resting on 5 matching bases. CDR1 and CDR2, looked up from the germline V gene, are SQVTM and ANQGSEA. Trimming takes 0 bases from V and 4 bases from J, and the germline ends sit 6 bases apart. The CDR3 runs 13 amino acids, cysteine and phenylalanine included. The kept DNA is CDR3 alone, 39 bases in frame from the first base.